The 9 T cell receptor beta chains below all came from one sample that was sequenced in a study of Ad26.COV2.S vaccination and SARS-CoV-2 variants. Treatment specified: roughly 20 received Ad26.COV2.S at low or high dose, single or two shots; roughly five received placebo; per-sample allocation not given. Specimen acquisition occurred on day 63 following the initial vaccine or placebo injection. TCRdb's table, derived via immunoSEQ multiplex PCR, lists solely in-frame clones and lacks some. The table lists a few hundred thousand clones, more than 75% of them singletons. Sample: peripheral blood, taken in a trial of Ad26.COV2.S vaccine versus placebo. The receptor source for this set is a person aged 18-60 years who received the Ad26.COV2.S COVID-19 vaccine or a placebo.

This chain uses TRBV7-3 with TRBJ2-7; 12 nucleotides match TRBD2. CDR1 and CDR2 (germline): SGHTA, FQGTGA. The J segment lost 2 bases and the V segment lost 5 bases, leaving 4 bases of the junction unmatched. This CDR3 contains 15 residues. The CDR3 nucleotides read TGTGCCAGCAGCGCACTAGCGGGGGGTCCCTACGAGCAGTACTTC. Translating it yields CASSALAGGPYEQYF. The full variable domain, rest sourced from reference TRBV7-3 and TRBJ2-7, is GAGVSQTPSNKVTEKGKYVELRCDPISGHTALYWYRQSLGQGPEFLIYFQGTGAADDSGLPNDRFFAVRPEGSVSTLKIQRTERGDSAVYLCASSALAGGPYEQYFGPGTRLTVT.

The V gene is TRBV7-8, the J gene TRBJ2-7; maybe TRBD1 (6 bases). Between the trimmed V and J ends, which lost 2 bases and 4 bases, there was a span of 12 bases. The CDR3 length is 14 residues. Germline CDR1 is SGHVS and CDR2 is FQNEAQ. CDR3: CASSLSGVLYEQYF. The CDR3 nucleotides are TGTGCCAGCAGCTTATCAGGGGTTTTGTACGAGCAGTACTTC.

For the CDR3, the DNA is TGTGCCAGCAGCCCCCCCAGCGGGGGGTCTACCCAAGAGACCCAGTACTTC. It translates to CASSPPSGGSTQETQYF. The J gene is TRBJ2-5, the V gene TRBV7-3, with 9 bases matching TRBD2. With 5 bases clipped from V and 1 base from J, the junction kept 11 bases outside the gene matches. Germline V gene data show CDR1 as SGHTA and CDR2 as FQGTGA. CDR3 size: 17 residues.

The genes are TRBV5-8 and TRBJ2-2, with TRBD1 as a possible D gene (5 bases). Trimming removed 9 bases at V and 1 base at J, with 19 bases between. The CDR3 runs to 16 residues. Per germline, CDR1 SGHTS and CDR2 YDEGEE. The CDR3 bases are TGTGCCACCCCATTAGGGGCAGGGTTGAACACCGGGGAGCTGTTTTTT. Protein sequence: CATPLGAGLNTGELFF.

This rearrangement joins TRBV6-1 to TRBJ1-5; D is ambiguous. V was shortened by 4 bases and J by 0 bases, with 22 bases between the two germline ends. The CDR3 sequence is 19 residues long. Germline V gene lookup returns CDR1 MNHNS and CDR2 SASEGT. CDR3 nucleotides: TGTGCCAGCAGTGGACGCCAAACTTGGATGACGAATAGCAATCAGCCCCAGCATTTT. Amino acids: CASSGRQTWMTNSNQPQHF.

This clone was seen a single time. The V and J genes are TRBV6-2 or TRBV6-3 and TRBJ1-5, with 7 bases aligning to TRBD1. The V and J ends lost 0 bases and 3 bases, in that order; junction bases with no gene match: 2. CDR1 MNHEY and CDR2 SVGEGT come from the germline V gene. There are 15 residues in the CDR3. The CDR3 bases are TGTGCCAGCAGTTACTCGGGACAGTTCAATCAGCCCCAGCATTTT. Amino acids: CASSYSGQFNQPQHF.

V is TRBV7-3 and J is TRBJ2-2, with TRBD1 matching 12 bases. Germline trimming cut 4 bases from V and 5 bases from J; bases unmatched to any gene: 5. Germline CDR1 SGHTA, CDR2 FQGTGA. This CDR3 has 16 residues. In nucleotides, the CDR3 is TGTGCCAGCAGCTCCCTGGGACAGGGGGCAACCGGGGAGCTGTTTTTT. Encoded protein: CASSSLGQGATGELFF.

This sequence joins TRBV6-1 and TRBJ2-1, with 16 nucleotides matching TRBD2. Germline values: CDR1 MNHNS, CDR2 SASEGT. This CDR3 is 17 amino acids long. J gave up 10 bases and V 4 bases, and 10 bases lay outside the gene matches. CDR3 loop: CASSVRGTSGGAREQFF. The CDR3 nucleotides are TGTGCCAGCAGTGTCCGCGGGACTAGCGGGGGGGCGAGAGAGCAGTTCTTC.

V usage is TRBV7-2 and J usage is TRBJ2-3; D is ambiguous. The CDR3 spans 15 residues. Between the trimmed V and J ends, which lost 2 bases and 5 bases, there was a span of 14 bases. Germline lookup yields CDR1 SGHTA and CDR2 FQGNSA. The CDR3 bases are TGTGCCAGCAGCTTAAACCCCAGGTTCAGAGATACGCAGTATTTT. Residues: CASSLNPRFRDTQYF.